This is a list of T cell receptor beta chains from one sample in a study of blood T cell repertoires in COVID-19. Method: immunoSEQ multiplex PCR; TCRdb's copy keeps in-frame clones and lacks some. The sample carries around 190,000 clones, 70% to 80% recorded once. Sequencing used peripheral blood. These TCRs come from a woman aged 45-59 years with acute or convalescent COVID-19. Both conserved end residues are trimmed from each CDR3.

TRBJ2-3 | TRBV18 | ASSPAGGGTDTQY
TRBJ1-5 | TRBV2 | ASRGEYNQPQH
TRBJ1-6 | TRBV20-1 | SASGRVPYNSPLH
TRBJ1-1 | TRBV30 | AWSPIGEVHEAF
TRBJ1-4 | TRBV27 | ASSLGTGRNEKLF
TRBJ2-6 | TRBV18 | ASSPPGARSGANVLT
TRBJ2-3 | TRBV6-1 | ASSEAVGTYFTDTQY
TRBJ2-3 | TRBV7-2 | ASSSTFASTDTQY
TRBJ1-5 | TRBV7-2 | ASSLSLQRQPQH
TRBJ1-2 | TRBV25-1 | ASSELRQGYT
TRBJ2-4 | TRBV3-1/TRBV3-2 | ASSQEAPKWSKNIQY
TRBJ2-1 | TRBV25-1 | ASRAGGSYNEQF
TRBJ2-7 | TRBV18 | ASSRDSAYEQY
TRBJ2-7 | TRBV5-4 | ASSFPTPPYEQY
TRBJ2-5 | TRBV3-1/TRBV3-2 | ASSHNPGTSGGVPWETQY
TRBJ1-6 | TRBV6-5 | ASSYSVQGSSPLH
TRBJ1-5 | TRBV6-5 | ASRVAGGSNQPQH
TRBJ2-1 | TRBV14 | ASSWDRINEQF
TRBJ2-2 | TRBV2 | ASRGQTVNTGELF
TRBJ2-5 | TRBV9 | ASSVGSSPQETQY
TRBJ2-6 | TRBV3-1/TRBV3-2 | ASSTTGGFGGANVLT
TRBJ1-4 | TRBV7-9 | ASSRTGSNEKLF
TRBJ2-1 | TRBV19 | ATSGQLYNEQF
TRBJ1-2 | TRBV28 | ASASHGSPSGYT
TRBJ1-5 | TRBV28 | ATGWGSNSNQPQH